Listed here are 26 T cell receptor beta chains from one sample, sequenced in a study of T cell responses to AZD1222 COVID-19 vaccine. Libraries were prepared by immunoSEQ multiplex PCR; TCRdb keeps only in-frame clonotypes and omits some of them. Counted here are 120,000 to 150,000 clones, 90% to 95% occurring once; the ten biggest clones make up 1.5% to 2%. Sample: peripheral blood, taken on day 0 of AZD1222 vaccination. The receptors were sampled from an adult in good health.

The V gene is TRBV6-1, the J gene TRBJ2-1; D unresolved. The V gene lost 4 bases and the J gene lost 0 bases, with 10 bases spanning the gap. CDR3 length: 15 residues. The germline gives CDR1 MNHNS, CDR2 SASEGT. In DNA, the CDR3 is TGTGCCAGCAGTGGAGCTCGTAGCTCCTACAATGAGCAGTTCTTC. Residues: CASSGARSSYNEQFF.

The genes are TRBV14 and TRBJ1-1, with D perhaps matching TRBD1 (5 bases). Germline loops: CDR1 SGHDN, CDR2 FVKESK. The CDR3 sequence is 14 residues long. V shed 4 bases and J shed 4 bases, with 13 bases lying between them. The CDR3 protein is CASSLIGGTTEAFF. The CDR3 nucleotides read TGTGCCAGCAGCCTAATTGGAGGGACCACTGAAGCTTTCTTT.

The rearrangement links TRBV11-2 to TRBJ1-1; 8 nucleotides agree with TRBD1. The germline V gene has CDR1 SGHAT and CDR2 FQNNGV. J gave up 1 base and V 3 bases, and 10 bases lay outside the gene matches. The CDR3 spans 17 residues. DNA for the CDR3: TGTGCCAGCAGCTTTCCGGTCGACAGGGGCCCGAACACTGAAGCTTTCTTT. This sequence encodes CASSFPVDRGPNTEAFF.

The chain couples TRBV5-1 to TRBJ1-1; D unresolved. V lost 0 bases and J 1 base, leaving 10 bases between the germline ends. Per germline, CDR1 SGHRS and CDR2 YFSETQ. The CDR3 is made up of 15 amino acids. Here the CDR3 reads CASSLALRENTEAFF. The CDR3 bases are TGCGCCAGCAGCTTGGCTTTACGGGAGAACACTGAAGCTTTCTTT. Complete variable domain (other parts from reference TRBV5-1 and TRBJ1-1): KAGVTQTPRYLIKTRGQQVTLSCSPISGHRSVSWYQQTPGQGLQFLFEYFSETQRNKGNFPGRFSGRQFSNSRSEMNVSTLELGDSALYLCASSLALRENTEAFFGQGTRLTVV.

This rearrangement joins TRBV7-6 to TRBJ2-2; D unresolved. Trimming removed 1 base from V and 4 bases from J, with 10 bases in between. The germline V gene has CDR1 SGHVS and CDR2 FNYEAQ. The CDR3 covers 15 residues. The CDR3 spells CASSLVGDPTGELFF. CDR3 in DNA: TGTGCCAGCAGCTTAGTAGGCGACCCCACCGGGGAGCTGTTTTTT.

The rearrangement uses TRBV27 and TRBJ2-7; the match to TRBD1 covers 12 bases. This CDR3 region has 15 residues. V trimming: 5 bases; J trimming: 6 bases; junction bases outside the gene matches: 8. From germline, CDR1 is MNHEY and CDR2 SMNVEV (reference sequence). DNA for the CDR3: TGTGCCAGCAGTCACACCGGGACAGGGGGCGCCGAGCAGTACTTC. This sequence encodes CASSHTGTGGAEQYF.

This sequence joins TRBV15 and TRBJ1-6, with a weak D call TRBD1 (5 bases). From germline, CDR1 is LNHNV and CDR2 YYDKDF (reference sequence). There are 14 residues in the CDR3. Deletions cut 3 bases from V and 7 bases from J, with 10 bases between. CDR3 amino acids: CATSRTEINSPLHF. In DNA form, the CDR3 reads TGTGCCACCAGCAGGACAGAAATAAATTCACCCCTCCACTTT.

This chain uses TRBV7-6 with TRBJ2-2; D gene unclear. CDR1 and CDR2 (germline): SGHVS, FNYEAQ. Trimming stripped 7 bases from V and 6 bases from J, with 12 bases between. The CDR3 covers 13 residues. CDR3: CASTAQTAGELFF. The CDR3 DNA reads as TGTGCCAGCACCGCCCAGACGGCCGGGGAGCTGTTTTTT.

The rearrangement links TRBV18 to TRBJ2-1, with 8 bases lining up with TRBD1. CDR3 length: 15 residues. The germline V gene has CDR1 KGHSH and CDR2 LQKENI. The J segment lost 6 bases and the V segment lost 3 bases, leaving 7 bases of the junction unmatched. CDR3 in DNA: TGTGCCAGCTCACCCAGCTCAGGACAGGGCAATGAGCAGTTCTTC. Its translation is CASSPSSGQGNEQFF.

The CDR3 DNA sequence: TGTGCCAGCAGCTTAGGAGGGACGCACAATGAGCAGTTCTTC. As protein: CASSLGGTHNEQFF. The chain combines TRBV7-9 with TRBJ2-1, with D possibly being TRBD1 or TRBD2 (5 bases each). Germline values: CDR1 SEHNR, CDR2 FQNEAQ (reference sequence). The CDR3 consists of 14 residues. V gave up 1 base and J gave up 5 bases, with 9 bases separating them.

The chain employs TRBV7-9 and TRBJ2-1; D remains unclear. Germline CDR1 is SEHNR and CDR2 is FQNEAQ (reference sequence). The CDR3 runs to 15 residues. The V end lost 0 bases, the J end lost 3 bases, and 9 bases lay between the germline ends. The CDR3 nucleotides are TGTGCCAGCAGCTTAGCGCAGATCGACTACAATGAGCAGTTCTTC. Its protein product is CASSLAQIDYNEQFF.

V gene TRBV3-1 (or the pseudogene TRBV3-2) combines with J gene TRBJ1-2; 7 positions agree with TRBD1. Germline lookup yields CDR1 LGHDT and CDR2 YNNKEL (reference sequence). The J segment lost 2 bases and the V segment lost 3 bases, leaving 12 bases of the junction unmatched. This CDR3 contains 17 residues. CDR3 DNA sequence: TGTGCCAGCAGCCACGATTCACCGGGACAGACAAACTATGGCTACACCTTC. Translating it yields CASSHDSPGQTNYGYTF.

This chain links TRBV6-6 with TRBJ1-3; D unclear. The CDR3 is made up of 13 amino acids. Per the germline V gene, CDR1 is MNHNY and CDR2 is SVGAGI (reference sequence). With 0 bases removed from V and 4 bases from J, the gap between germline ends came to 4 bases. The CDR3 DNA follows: TGTGCCAGCAGTTACTCAGAAGGAAACACCATATATTTT. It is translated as CASSYSEGNTIYF.

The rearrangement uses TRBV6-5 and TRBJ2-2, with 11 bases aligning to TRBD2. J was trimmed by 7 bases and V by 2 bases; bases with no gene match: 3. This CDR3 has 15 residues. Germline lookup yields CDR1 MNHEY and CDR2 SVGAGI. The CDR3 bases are TGTGCCAGCAGTTACCAACTAGCGGGAGTCGGGGAGCTGTTTTTT. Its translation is CASSYQLAGVGELFF.

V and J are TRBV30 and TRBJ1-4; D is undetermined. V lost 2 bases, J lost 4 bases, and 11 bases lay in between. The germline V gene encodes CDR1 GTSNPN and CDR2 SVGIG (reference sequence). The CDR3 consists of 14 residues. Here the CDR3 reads CAWSKKGINEKLFF. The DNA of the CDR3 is TGTGCCTGGAGTAAGAAAGGCATTAATGAAAAACTGTTTTTT.

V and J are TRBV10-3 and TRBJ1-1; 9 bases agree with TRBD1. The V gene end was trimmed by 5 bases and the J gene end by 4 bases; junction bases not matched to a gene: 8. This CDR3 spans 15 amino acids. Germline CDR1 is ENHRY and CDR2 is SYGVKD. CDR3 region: CAISLGQGDGTEAFF. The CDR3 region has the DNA TGTGCCATCAGTCTGGGACAGGGAGATGGCACTGAAGCTTTCTTT.

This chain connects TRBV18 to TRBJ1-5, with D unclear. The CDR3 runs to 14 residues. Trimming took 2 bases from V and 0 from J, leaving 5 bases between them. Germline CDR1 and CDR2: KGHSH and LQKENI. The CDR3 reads CASSPGFSNQPQHF. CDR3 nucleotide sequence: TGTGCCAGCTCACCAGGGTTTAGCAATCAGCCCCAGCATTTT.

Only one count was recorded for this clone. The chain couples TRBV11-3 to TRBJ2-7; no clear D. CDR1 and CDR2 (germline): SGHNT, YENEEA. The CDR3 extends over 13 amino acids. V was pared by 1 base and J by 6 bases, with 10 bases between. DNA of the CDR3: TGTGCCAGCAGCTTAGGGGGTTCTTCCGAGCAGTACTTC. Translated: CASSLGGSSEQYF. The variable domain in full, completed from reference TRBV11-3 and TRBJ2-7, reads EAGVVQSPRYKIIEKKQPVAFWCNPISGHNTLYWYLQNLGQGPELLIRYENEEAVDDSQLPKDRFSAERLKGVDSTLKIQPAELGDSAVYLCASSLGGSSEQYFGPGTRLTVT.

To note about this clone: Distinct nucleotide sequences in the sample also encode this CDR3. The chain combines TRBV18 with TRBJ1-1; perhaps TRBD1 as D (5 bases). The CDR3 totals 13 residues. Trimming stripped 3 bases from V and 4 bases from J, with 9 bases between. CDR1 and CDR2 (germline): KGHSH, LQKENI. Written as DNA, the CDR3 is TGTGCCAGCTCACCTCCGGGGGTCACTGAAGCTTTCTTT. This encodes CASSPPGVTEAFF.

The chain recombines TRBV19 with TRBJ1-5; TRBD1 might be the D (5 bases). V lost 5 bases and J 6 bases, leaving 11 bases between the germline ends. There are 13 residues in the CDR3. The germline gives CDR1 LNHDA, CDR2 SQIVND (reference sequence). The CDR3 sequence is CASSARGPQPQHF. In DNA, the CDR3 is TGTGCCAGTAGTGCGAGGGGCCCTCAGCCCCAGCATTTT.

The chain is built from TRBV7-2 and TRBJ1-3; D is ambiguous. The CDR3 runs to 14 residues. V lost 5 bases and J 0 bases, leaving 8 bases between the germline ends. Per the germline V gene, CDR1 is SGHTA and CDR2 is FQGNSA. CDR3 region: CASSRGSSGNTIYF. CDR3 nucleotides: TGTGCCAGCAGCCGGGGATCCTCTGGAAACACCATATATTTT.

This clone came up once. The CDR3 loop is CASSVGLGTEAFF. The CDR3 DNA reads TGTGCCAGCAGCGTCGGGCTGGGCACTGAAGCTTTCTTT. This rearrangement joins TRBV11-3 to TRBJ1-1; D remains ambiguous. Germline V gene data show CDR1 as SGHNT and CDR2 as YENEEA. The CDR3 has 13 residues. Between the trimmed V and J ends, which lost 5 bases and 4 bases, there was a span of 11 bases.

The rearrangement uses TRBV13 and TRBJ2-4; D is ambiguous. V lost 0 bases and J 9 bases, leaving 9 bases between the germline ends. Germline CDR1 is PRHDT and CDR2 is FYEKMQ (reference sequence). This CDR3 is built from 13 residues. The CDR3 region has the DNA TGTGCCAGCAGCTTAGGTAGGGTCGGCATTCAGTACTTC. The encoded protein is CASSLGRVGIQYF. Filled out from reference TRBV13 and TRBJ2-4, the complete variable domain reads AAGVIQSPRHLIKEKRETATLKCYPIPRHDTVYWYQQGPGQDPQFLISFYEKMQSDKGSIPDRFSAQQFSDYHSELNMSSLELGDSALYFCASSLGRVGIQYFGAGTRLSVL.

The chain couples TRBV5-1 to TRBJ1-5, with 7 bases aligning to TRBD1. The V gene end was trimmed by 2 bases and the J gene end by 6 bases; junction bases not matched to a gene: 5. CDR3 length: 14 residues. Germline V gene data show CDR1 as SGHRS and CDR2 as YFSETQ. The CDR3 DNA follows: TGCGCCAGCAGCTTAGGACAGGTCGGTCAGCCCCAGCATTTT. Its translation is CASSLGQVGQPQHF.

The CDR3 here is CASSGRAGVNTGELFF. CDR3 sequence (DNA): TGTGCCAGCAGCGGCCGGGCAGGCGTGAACACCGGGGAGCTGTTTTTT. V usage is TRBV7-8 and J usage is TRBJ2-2, with unresolved D. V was trimmed by 5 bases and J by 1 base, leaving 14 bases between them. Germline V gives CDR1 SGHVS, CDR2 FQNEAQ. The CDR3 is made up of 16 amino acids.

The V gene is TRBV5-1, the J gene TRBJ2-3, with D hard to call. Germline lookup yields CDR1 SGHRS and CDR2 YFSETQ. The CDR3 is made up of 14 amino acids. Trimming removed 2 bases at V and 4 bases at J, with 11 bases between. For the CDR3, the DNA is TGCGCCAGCAGCTTCGTAGAGGAATCAGATACGCAGTATTTT. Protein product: CASSFVEESDTQYF.